This T cell receptor beta chain was sequenced for a study of T-cell reconstitution after alpha-beta-depleted transplantation in children (dated by TCRdb to about 2016). Describing the broader study: T-cell immune reconstitution after TCRalphabeta/CD19-depleted allogeneic hematopoietic cell transplantation in children was quantitatively tracked in the study by means of TCR repertoire profiling.

This clonotype was detected ten times or more. Its antigen is unknown. No base qualities exist here, and no much larger clone lies one base off it. To prepare the library, PCR was applied. Sequencing relied on an Illumina HiSeq 2500. To normalize quantification of the TCRbeta repertoire, the TCR libraries were built with molecular barcoding that relied on unique molecular identifiers. TCRdb's own reprocessing of the public reads used fastp at Q25 and MiXCR and kept productive beta chains. Rows matching on CDR3 protein sequence are summarized as one entry with the most common DNA and genes. The table for this sample lists 150,000 to 200,000 distinct CDR3 sequences; about 6.8% of them were counted only once. The ten largest clones take up about 2.9% of the sample. The sequencing here drew on PBMCs from the stem cell graft donor, taken from the stem cell graft. The TCR comes from a human donor who donated a stem cell graft to a child with Wiskott-Aldrich syndrome.

The CDR3 sequence is CSASQGQSADTQYF. Here is the DNA: TGCAGTGCTAGCCAGGGGCAGTCTGCAGATACGCAGTATTTT. This receptor chain uses TRBV20-1 and TRBJ2-3; TRBD1 is a possible D gene, resting on 6 matching bases. For CDR1 and CDR2, the germline V gene (reference sequence) lists DFQATT and SNEGSKA. V is cut by 3 bases and J by 4 bases, and the space between the germline ends is 14 bases. Its CDR3 holds 14 amino acids, cysteine through phenylalanine. The sequence is cut down to CDR3 DNA, 42 bases in frame from base 1.